This passage covers 7 T cell receptor beta chains from one sample sequenced in a study of cytomegalovirus exposure and HLA in healthy donors. Primers: 60 Vbeta forward and 13 Jbeta reverse. Assay used: immunoSEQ multiplex PCR; TCRdb lists only in-frame clones, some missing. Among around 100,000 clones listed, over 55% were seen once. Sequenced material: PBMCs. These receptors all come from a man aged 18-30 years in good health and CMV-seropositive.

This clone was detected a few times. The rearrangement joins TRBV11-2 to TRBJ1-1, with 7 nucleotides matching TRBD1. This CDR3 is built from 12 residues. J gave up 7 bases and V 5 bases, and 4 bases lay outside the gene matches. Germline values: CDR1 SGHAT, CDR2 FQNNGV. The CDR3 DNA reads as TGTGCCAGCAGCCCGGGACAGATTGAAGCTTTCTTT. It is translated as CASSPGQIEAFF.

V and J are TRBV4-1 and TRBJ1-2; D is perhaps TRBD1 (6 bases). V lost 4 bases to trimming and J lost 0 bases, with 15 bases between them. CDR1 is MGHRA and CDR2 is YSYEKL in the germline V gene. The CDR3 has 16 residues. The CDR3 here is CASSLSTGNTNYGYTF. CDR3 coding DNA: TGCGCCAGCAGCCTTTCCACAGGGAATACTAACTATGGCTACACCTTC.

In this sample, this clone turned up a few times. This chain joins TRBV6-1 and TRBJ1-2, with D unclear. V lost 5 bases and J 4 bases, leaving 11 bases between the germline ends. This CDR3 comprises 13 residues. Germline V gives CDR1 MNHNS, CDR2 SASEGT. CDR3 DNA sequence: TGTGCCAGCAGTCCGGACTCCTCCTATGGCTACACCTTC. Its protein is CASSPDSSYGYTF.

The gene calls are TRBV7-2 and TRBJ1-2; D possibly corresponds to TRBD1 (5 bases). V lost 0 bases to trimming and J lost 6 bases, with 11 bases between them. Germline V lookup: CDR1 SGHTA, CDR2 FQGNSA. The CDR3 extends over 14 amino acids. Here the CDR3 reads CASSLADNSHGYTF. DNA of the CDR3: TGTGCCAGCAGCTTAGCGGACAACTCCCATGGCTACACCTTC. The full variable domain, completed using reference TRBV7-2 and TRBJ1-2, is GAGVSQSPSNKVTEKGKDVELRCDPISGHTALYWYRQSLGQGLEFLIYFQGNSAPDKSGLPSDRFSAERTGGSVSTLTIQRTQQEDSAVYLCASSLADNSHGYTFGSGTRLTVV.

This clone was counted between two and nine times. The J gene is TRBJ2-1, the V gene TRBV7-9; 9 positions match TRBD1. J was trimmed by 5 bases and V by 5 bases; bases with no gene match: 7. This CDR3 contains 15 residues. Germline CDR1 is SEHNR and CDR2 is FQNEAQ (reference sequence). CDR3 nucleotides: TGTGCCAGCAGCCCCGGGACAGGGTCGAACAATGAGCAGTTCTTC. It specifies CASSPGTGSNNEQFF.

V is TRBV5-6 and J is TRBJ2-6, with D possibly TRBD1 on 5 matching bases. Trimming left V 3 bases short and J 9 bases short, with 16 bases between. Per the germline V gene, CDR1 is SGHDT and CDR2 is YYEEEE. The CDR3 runs 15 residues. CDR3 nucleotide sequence: TGTGCCAGCAGCTCCGACAGTGATCCTTTCAACGTCCTGACTTTC. Its protein product is CASSSDSDPFNVLTF.

The chain links TRBV2 to TRBJ1-4; D gene unclear. Germline assignment: CDR1 SNHLY and CDR2 FYNNEI. Trimming shortened V by 3 bases and J by 0 bases, and 8 bases separated the two germline ends. The CDR3 contains 15 residues. The CDR3, as DNA: TGTGCCAGCAGTGACCTCGGGACAACTAATGAAAAACTGTTTTTT. This gives the protein CASSDLGTTNEKLFF. Looking up the rest from reference TRBV2 and TRBJ1-4 gives the full variable domain: EPEVTQTPSHQVTQMGQEVILRCVPISNHLYFYWYRQILGQKVEFLVSFYNNEISEKSEIFDDQFSVERPDGSNFTLKIRSTKLEDSAMYFCASSDLGTTNEKLFFGSGTQLSVL.